The 27 T cell receptor beta chains below come from one sample, sequenced in a study of cytomegalovirus exposure and HLA in healthy donors. With 60 Vbeta and 13 Jbeta primers, the PCR was carried out. Assay: immunoSEQ multiplex PCR; the TCRdb copy retains only in-frame clones and omits some. The sample records about 140,000 clones, approximately 79% being singletons. The specimen was PBMCs. The receptors originated from a female donor in good health and CMV-seronegative.

The rearrangement links TRBV13 to TRBJ1-1; 8 nucleotides line up with TRBD1. The CDR3 has 14 amino acids. J was trimmed by 4 bases and V by 5 bases; bases with no gene match: 6. Germline-derived CDR1 and CDR2 are PRHDT and FYEKMQ (reference sequence). CDR3 sequence reads: CASSRTGLITEAFF. CDR3 DNA: TGTGCCAGCAGCAGGACAGGGCTAATCACTGAAGCTTTCTTT.

This clone was seen once. The chain links TRBV15 to TRBJ1-5; 8 bases agree with TRBD1. The CDR3 runs to 16 residues. Germline values: CDR1 LNHNV, CDR2 YYDKDF (reference sequence). Trimming took 0 bases from V and 9 from J; bases not matched to a gene: 10. CDR3 DNA: TGTGCCACCAGCAGAGATCGAGACAGGGGCCAGGGGCCCCAGCATTTT. Translation: CATSRDRDRGQGPQHF. Looking up the rest from reference TRBV15 and TRBJ1-5 gives the full variable domain: DAMVIQNPRYQVTQFGKPVTLSCSQTLNHNVMYWYQQKSSQAPKLLFHYYDKDFNNEADTPDNFQSRRPNTSFCFLDIRSPGLGDTAMYLCATSRDRDRGQGPQHFGDGTRLSIL.

This clone has a single count. V usage is TRBV4-2 and J usage is TRBJ1-2; D is undetermined. CDR3 length: 14 amino acids. With 0 bases removed from V and 5 bases from J, the gap between germline ends came to 10 bases. Germline V gives CDR1 LGHNA, CDR2 YNFKEQ. CDR3 DNA sequence: TGTGCCAGCAGCCAAGAGAGGTCCGTTTATGGCTACACCTTC. The encoded protein is CASSQERSVYGYTF.

The rearrangement joins TRBV29-1 to TRBJ1-1, with TRBD1 matching over 7 bases. The germline CDR1 and CDR2 sequences are SQVTM and ANQGSEA. The V and J ends lost 5 bases and 0 bases, in that order; junction bases with no gene match: 6. The CDR3 spans 14 residues. The CDR3 protein is CSVTQQGMNTEAFF. The CDR3 DNA sequence: TGCAGCGTTACGCAACAGGGGATGAACACTGAAGCTTTCTTT.

The chain employs TRBV28 and TRBJ1-1; 7 nucleotides match TRBD1. The germline gives CDR1 MDHEN, CDR2 SYDVKM. V was pared by 8 bases and J by 6 bases, with 6 bases of the junction left unmatched. CDR3 length: 12 residues. CDR3 amino acids: CASLQGRAEAFF. DNA of the CDR3: TGTGCCAGCCTACAGGGGCGAGCTGAAGCTTTCTTT.

The rearrangement joins TRBV6-1 to TRBJ1-5; D gene unclear. The CDR3 contains 16 residues. V dropped 0 bases and J dropped 0 bases, with 9 bases sitting between them. Germline CDR1 and CDR2: MNHNS and SASEGT. CDR3 sequence (DNA): TGTGCCAGCAGTGAAGCCCCCGGGATTAGCAATCAGCCCCAGCATTTT. It is translated as CASSEAPGISNQPQHF.

The chain couples TRBV6-5 to TRBJ2-7; TRBD1 matches at 8 bases. The germline V gene encodes CDR1 MNHEY and CDR2 SVGAGI. Unmatched junction bases numbered 4, after V lost 6 bases and J lost 0 bases. The CDR3 runs to 14 residues. DNA for the CDR3: TGTGCCAGCAGCCATGGGACAGGCTCCTACGAGCAGTACTTC. Its protein is CASSHGTGSYEQYF.

The rearrangement joins TRBV18 to TRBJ1-5, with 9 bases aligning to TRBD1. V shed 6 bases, J shed 4 bases, and the junction held 7 bases outside the gene matches. Germline lookup yields CDR1 KGHSH and CDR2 LQKENI. This CDR3 contains 15 residues. DNA for the CDR3: TGTGCCAGCTCTCAATCCGGGACAGGGAATCAGCCCCAGCATTTT. Encoded protein: CASSQSGTGNQPQHF.

V is TRBV5-4 and J is TRBJ2-2; 8 bases are shared with TRBD1. V lost 4 bases to trimming and J lost 11 bases; unmatched junction nucleotides: 7. The CDR3 length is 13 residues. From germline, CDR1 is SGHNT and CDR2 YYREEE (reference sequence). The CDR3 nucleotides read TGTGCCAGCAGCGTGGACAGGGCCATAGAGCTGTTTTTT. Protein product: CASSVDRAIELFF.

This sequence joins TRBV5-5 and TRBJ2-3, with TRBD2 matching over 7 bases. Losses at the gene ends were 4 bases for V and 1 base for J; bases not matched to a gene: 9. The CDR3 length is 16 residues. Germline V lookup: CDR1 SGHKS, CDR2 YYEKEE (reference sequence). CDR3: CASSPGRGVGTDTQYF. The CDR3 DNA sequence: TGTGCCAGCAGCCCCGGACGGGGGGTCGGCACAGATACGCAGTATTTT.

The chain is built from TRBV27 and TRBJ1-2; 7 positions agree with TRBD1. Germline-derived CDR1 and CDR2 are MNHEY and SMNVEV (reference sequence). The V segment lost 2 bases and the J segment 4 bases; nucleotides outside the gene matches: 4. This CDR3 has 14 amino acids. CDR3 protein: CASSLGTGAYGYTF. CDR3 DNA sequence: TGTGCCAGCAGTTTAGGAACAGGGGCCTATGGCTACACCTTC.

This clone was seen a single time. The rearrangement links TRBV4-1 to TRBJ1-4; unclear D gene. The CDR3 loop spans 15 amino acids. The V gene lost 4 bases and the J gene lost 6 bases, with 15 bases spanning the gap. Per germline, CDR1 MGHRA and CDR2 YSYEKL. CDR3 region: CASSPREVEYEKLFF. CDR3 DNA sequence: TGCGCCAGCAGCCCAAGGGAGGTGGAATATGAAAAACTGTTTTTT.

In this sample, this clone turned up a few times. V is TRBV18 and J is TRBJ1-1; possible D gene TRBD1, 6 bases. This CDR3 has 13 residues. Looked up from germline, CDR1 is KGHSH and CDR2 is LQKENI. Trimming removed 8 bases at V and 6 bases at J, with 16 bases between. The CDR3 DNA reads as TGTGCCAGCACGGCAGGGGAAGGGCCTGAAGCTTTCTTT. Residues: CASTAGEGPEAFF.

This chain uses TRBV18 with TRBJ1-2; 7 bases fit TRBD1. V was pared by 2 bases and J by 2 bases, with 2 bases of the junction left unmatched. This CDR3 is 14 amino acids long. Germline V gives CDR1 KGHSH, CDR2 LQKENI. CDR3 nucleotide sequence: TGTGCCAGCTCACCAGAGACAGGGAACTATGGCTACACCTTC. Protein sequence: CASSPETGNYGYTF.

The chain employs TRBV6-5 and TRBJ2-1, with TRBD1 matching over 9 bases. After removal of 0 bases from V and 9 bases from J, the junction contained 6 bases not matched to a gene. Germline assignment: CDR1 MNHEY and CDR2 SVGAGI. This CDR3 comprises 15 residues. CDR3 DNA: TGTGCCAGCAGTTACTCCGGACAGGGGTATGGTGAGCAGTTCTTC. It is translated as CASSYSGQGYGEQFF.

The chain combines TRBV19 with TRBJ2-1, with 9 bases fitting TRBD2. J lost 2 bases, V lost 1 base, and 3 bases had no gene match. The germline V gene encodes CDR1 LNHDA and CDR2 SQIVND (reference sequence). The length of the CDR3 is 16 residues. CDR3 residues: CASSIGAGGPYNEQFF. The CDR3, as DNA: TGTGCCAGTAGTATAGGTGCGGGAGGGCCCTACAATGAGCAGTTCTTC. Drawing the rest from reference TRBV19 and TRBJ2-1, the complete variable domain is DGGITQSPKYLFRKEGQNVTLSCEQNLNHDAMYWYRQDPGQGLRLIYYSQIVNDFQKGDIAEGYSVSREKKESFPLTVTSAQKNPTAFYLCASSIGAGGPYNEQFFGPGTRLTVL.

This rearrangement joins TRBV7-2 to TRBJ2-1; weak D call: TRBD2 (7 bases). Trimming stripped 1 base from V and 7 bases from J, with 17 bases between. The CDR3 has 16 residues. Germline V gene sequence: CDR1 SGHTA, CDR2 FQGNSA. Here the CDR3 reads CASSLGGGRAKNEQFF. In DNA, the CDR3 is TGTGCCAGCAGCTTAGGAGGGGGGAGGGCCAAAAATGAGCAGTTCTTC.

This chain links TRBV15 with TRBJ2-7; a possible D gene is TRBD1 (6 bases). The CDR3 extends over 14 amino acids. CDR1 is LNHNV, CDR2 YYDKDF, per germline (reference sequence). The V end was cut by 0 bases, the J end by 3 bases, with 9 bases between. This CDR3 is CATSRDQGHYEQYF. Written as DNA, the CDR3 is TGTGCCACCAGCAGAGATCAGGGACACTACGAGCAGTACTTC.

The V and J genes are TRBV9 and TRBJ1-1; 10 bases are a match to TRBD1. Germline CDR1 SGDLS, CDR2 YYNGEE. V lost 1 base and J lost 5; bases outside the gene matches: 5. The CDR3 covers 15 residues. CDR3 sequence reads: CASSVQGQGITEAFF. The DNA for the CDR3 is TGTGCCAGCAGCGTACAGGGACAGGGGATAACTGAAGCTTTCTTT.

This clone has a handful of counts. The genes are TRBV2 and TRBJ2-7; D is perhaps TRBD2 (7 bases). Germline CDR1 and CDR2: SNHLY and FYNNEI. V gave up 2 bases and J gave up 2 bases, with 10 bases separating them. The CDR3 length is 14 residues. CDR3 nucleotide sequence: TGTGCCAGCAGTGAAAGGGGGGGGACCTACGAGCAGTACTTC. Amino acid sequence: CASSERGGTYEQYF.

The chain employs TRBV6-6 and TRBJ1-5, with unresolved D. CDR1 and CDR2 (germline): MNHNY, SVGAGI (reference sequence). Trimming took 5 bases from V and 4 from J, leaving 12 bases between them. The length of the CDR3 is 14 residues. The CDR3 region has the DNA TGTGCCAGCAGTGGCGGGTTGGGGAATCAGCCCCAGCATTTT. Residues: CASSGGLGNQPQHF.

The gene calls are TRBV28 and TRBJ2-7, with TRBD1 identical over 7 bases. This CDR3 contains 14 residues. Unmatched junction bases numbered 4, after V lost 2 bases and J lost 3 bases. Germline loops: CDR1 MDHEN, CDR2 SYDVKM. CDR3 coding DNA: TGTGCCAGCAGTTTAACCGGGACAGACTACGAGCAGTACTTC. Translated, it gives CASSLTGTDYEQYF.

This clone was seen a handful of times. V is TRBV10-3 and J is TRBJ2-7; TRBD1 might be the D (6 bases). V lost 3 bases, J lost 4 bases, and 16 bases lay in between. Germline lookup yields CDR1 ENHRY and CDR2 SYGVKD. This CDR3 spans 15 amino acids. For the CDR3, the DNA is TGTGCCATCAGTGATCCAACAGGGAAGGTATACGAGCAGTACTTC. Translation gives CAISDPTGKVYEQYF.

This clone occurred once. The chain carries TRBV11-3 and TRBJ2-7; 9 bases match TRBD1. Germline trimming cut 5 bases from V and 1 base from J; bases unmatched to any gene: 6. This CDR3 spans 15 amino acids. The germline V gene has CDR1 SGHNT and CDR2 YENEEA. The CDR3 nucleotides are TGTGCCAGCAGCCACCGGGACAGGGCGTCCTACGAGCAGTACTTC. This codes for CASSHRDRASYEQYF.

The CDR3 DNA sequence: TGTGCCAGCATCCCGGGACTAGCGGTTGGCAATGAGCAGTTCTTC. It specifies CASIPGLAVGNEQFF. This chain connects TRBV27 to TRBJ2-1; 11 bases match TRBD2. The CDR3 loop spans 15 amino acids. J was trimmed by 6 bases and V by 7 bases; bases with no gene match: 8. The germline V gene has CDR1 MNHEY and CDR2 SMNVEV (reference sequence).

This chain connects TRBV6-5 to TRBJ1-2; D uncertain. The CDR3 contains 11 residues. Between the trimmed V and J ends, which lost 4 bases and 14 bases, there was a span of 14 bases. Germline loops: CDR1 MNHEY, CDR2 SVGAGI. CDR3 in amino acids: CASSSFNSETF. For the CDR3, the DNA is TGTGCCAGCAGTTCCTTTAATAGTGAAACCTTC.

This clone was detected only a few times. The chain is built from TRBV4-2 and TRBJ2-6, with TRBD1 matching 7 bases. The CDR3 has 16 amino acids. Trimming removed 1 base from V and 0 bases from J; junction bases left unmatched: 0. Germline lookup yields CDR1 LGHNA and CDR2 YNFKEQ. The CDR3 DNA sequence: TGTGCCAGCAGCCAAGGGGACAGCTCTGGGGCCAACGTCCTGACTTTC. Its translation is CASSQGDSSGANVLTF.